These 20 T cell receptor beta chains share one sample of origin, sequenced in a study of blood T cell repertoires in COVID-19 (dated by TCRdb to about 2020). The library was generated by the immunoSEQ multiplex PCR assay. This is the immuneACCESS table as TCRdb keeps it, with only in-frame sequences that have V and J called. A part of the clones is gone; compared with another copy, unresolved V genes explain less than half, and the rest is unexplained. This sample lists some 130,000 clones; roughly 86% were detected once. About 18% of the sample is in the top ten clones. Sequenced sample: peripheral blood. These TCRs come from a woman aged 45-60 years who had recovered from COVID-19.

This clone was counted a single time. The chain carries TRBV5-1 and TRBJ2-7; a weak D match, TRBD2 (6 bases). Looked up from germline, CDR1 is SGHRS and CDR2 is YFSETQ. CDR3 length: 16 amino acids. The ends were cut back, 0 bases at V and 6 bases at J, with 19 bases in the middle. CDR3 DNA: TGCGCCAGCAGCTTGGGACGGGACTCCACCACCGGCGAGCAGTACTTC. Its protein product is CASSLGRDSTTGEQYF.

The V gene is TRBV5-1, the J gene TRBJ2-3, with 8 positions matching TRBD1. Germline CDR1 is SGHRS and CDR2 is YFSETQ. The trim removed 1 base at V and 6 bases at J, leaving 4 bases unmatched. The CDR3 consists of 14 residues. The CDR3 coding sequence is TGCGCCAGCAGCTTGCCCCAGGGGGCGGATACGCAGTATTTT. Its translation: CASSLPQGADTQYF.

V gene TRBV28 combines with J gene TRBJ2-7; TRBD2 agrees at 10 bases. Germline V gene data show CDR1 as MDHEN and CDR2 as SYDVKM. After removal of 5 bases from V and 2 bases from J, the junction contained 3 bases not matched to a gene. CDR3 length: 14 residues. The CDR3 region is CASSELAGTYEQYF. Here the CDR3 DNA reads TGTGCCAGCAGTGAACTAGCGGGGACCTACGAGCAGTACTTC.

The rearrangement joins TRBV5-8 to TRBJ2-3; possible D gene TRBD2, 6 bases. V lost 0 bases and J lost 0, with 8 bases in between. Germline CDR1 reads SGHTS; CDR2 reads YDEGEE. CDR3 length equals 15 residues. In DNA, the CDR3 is TGTGCCAGCAGCTTGGGGGGGGAAAGCACAGATACGCAGTATTTT. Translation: CASSLGGESTDTQYF.

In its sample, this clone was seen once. The CDR3 DNA reads TGCGCCAGCAGCTTGGTTAGGGGCCCGGTGGGAACTAATGAAAAACTGTTTTTT. This sequence encodes CASSLVRGPVGTNEKLFF. V and J are TRBV5-1 and TRBJ1-4; TRBD1 is a possible D gene (5 bases). The CDR3 sequence is 18 residues long. V lost 0 bases and J 1 base, leaving 16 bases between the germline ends. Germline V gene data show CDR1 as SGHRS and CDR2 as YFSETQ.

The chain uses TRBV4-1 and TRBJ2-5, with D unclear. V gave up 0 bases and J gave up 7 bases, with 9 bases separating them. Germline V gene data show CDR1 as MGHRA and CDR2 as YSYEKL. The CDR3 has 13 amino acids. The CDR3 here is CASSQEELGTQYF. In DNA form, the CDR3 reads TGCGCCAGCAGCCAAGAAGAACTCGGGACCCAGTACTTC.

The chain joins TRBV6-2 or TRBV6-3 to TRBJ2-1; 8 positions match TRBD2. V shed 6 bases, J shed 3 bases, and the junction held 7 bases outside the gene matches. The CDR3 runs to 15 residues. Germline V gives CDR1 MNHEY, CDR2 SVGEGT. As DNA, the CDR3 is TGTGCCAGCAGCCACATGGGACTAGACTACAATGAGCAGTTCTTC. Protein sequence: CASSHMGLDYNEQFF.

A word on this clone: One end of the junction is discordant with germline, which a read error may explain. In DNA form, the CDR3 reads TGTGCTAGTGGCTTGGCAGCCGGGACAGATTTAAACACCATATATTTT. This gives the protein CASGLAAGTDLNTIYF. This chain joins TRBV12-5 and TRBJ1-3, with 7 bases matching TRBD1. CDR3 size: 16 residues. Germline V gives CDR1 LGHNT, CDR2 FRNRAP.

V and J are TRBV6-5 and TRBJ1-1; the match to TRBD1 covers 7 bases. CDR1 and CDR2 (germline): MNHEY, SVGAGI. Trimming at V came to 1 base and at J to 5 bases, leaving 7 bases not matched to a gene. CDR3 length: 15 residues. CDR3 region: CASSYFSGGRTEAFF. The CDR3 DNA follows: TGTGCCAGCAGTTACTTTTCAGGGGGGCGGACTGAAGCTTTCTTT.

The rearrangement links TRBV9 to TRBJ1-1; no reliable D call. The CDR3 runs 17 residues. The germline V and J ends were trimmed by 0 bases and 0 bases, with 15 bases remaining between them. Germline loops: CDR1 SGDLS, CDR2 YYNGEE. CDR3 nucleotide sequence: TGTGCCAGCAGCGTAGACGGCAGGCTCAAGATGAACACTGAAGCTTTCTTT. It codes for CASSVDGRLKMNTEAFF. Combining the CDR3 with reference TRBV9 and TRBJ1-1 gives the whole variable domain DSGVTQTPKHLITATGQRVTLRCSPRSGDLSVYWYQQSLDQGLQFLIQYYNGEERAKGNILERFSAQQFPDLHSELNLSSLELGDSALYFCASSVDGRLKMNTEAFFGQGTRLTVV.

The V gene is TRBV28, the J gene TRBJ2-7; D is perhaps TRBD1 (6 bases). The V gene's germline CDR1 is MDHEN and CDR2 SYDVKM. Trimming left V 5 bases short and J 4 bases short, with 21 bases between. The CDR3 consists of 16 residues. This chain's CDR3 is CASSRTALRGFYEQYF. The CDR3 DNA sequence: TGTGCCAGCAGTCGAACCGCCTTAAGGGGGTTTTACGAGCAGTACTTC. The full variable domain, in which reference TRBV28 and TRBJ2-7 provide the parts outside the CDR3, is DVKVTQSSRYLVKRTGEKVFLECVQDMDHENMFWYRQDPGLGLRLIYFSYDVKMKEKGDIPEGYSVSREKKERFSLILESASTNQTSMYLCASSRTALRGFYEQYFGPGTRLTVT.

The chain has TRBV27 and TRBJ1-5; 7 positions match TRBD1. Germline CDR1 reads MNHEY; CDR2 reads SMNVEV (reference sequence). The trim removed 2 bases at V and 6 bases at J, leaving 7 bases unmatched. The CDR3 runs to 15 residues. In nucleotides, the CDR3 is TGTGCCAGCAGTTTACGTATAGGGGGCGGTCAGCCCCAGCATTTT. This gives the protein CASSLRIGGGQPQHF.

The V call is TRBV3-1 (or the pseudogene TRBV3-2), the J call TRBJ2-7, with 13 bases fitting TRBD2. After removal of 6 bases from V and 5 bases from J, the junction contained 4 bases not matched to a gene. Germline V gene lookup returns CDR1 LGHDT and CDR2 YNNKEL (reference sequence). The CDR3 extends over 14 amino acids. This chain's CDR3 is CASSTGLAGDEQYF. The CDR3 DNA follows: TGTGCCAGCAGTACCGGACTAGCGGGAGACGAGCAGTACTTC.

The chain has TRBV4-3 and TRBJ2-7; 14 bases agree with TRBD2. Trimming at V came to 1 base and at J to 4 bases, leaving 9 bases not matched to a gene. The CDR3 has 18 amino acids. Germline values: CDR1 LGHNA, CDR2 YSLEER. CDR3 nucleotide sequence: TGCGCCAGCAGCCAAGGCCCCGGGACTAGCGGGAGTATGTACGAGCAGTACTTC. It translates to CASSQGPGTSGSMYEQYF.

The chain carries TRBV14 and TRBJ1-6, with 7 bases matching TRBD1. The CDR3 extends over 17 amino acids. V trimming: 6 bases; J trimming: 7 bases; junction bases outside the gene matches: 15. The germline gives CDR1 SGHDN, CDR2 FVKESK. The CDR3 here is CASSLGTATLINSPLHF. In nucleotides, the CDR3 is TGTGCCAGCAGTCTTGGGACAGCAACTTTGATAAATTCACCCCTCCACTTT.

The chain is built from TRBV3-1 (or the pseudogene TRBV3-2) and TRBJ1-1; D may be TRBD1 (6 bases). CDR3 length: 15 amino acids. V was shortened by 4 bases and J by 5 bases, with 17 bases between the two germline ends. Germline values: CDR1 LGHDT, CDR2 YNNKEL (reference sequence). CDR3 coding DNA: TGTGCCAGCAGCCCCCGCGTTGTCCAGGGGACTGAAGCTTTCTTT. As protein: CASSPRVVQGTEAFF.

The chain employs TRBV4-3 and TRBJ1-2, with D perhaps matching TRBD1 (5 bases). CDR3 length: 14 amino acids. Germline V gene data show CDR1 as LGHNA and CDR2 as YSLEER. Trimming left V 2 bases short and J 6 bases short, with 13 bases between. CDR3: CASSQWGRIDGYTF. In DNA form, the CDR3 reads TGCGCCAGCAGCCAATGGGGCAGGATTGATGGCTACACCTTC.

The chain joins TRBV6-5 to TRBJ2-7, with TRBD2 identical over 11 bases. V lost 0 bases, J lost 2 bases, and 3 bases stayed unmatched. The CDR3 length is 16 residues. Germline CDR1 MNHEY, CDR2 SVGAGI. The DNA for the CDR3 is TGTGCCAGCAGTTACTCCGGGACTAGCGGAGCCTACGAGCAGTACTTC. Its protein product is CASSYSGTSGAYEQYF.

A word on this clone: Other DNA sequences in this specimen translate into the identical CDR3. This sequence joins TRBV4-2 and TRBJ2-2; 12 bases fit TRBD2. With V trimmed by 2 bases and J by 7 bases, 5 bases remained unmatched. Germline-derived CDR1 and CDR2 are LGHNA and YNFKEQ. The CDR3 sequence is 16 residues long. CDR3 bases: TGTGCCAGCAGCCAACTAGCGGGGGGGCGTGGCGGGGAGCTGTTTTTT. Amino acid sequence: CASSQLAGGRGGELFF.

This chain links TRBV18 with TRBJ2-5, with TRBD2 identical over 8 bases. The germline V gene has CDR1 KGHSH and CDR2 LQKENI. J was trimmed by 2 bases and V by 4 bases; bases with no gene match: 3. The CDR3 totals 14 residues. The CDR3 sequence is CASSLSGEQETQYF. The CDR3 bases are TGTGCCAGCTCACTTAGCGGGGAGCAAGAGACCCAGTACTTC.